This T cell receptor beta chain was captured in a study of PD-L1 blockade in urothelial cancer. Across the study: About nine tenths of the roughly 30 patients were men who had bladder-origin urothelial cancer. Blood was tested 3 weeks (second dose) and 6 weeks into treatment. Blood gave a median around 150,000 T cells.

The time point is: pretreatment peripheral blood. This clone was seen a single time. Compared with germline, one end of the junction differs, possibly owing to a read error. There are 10 residues in the CDR3. Per the germline V gene, CDR1 is GTSNPN and CDR2 is SVGIG (reference sequence). Assay: immunoSEQ multiplex PCR; the TCRdb copy retains only in-frame clones and omits some. The table lists 60,000 to 70,000 clones, around 81% of them singletons. The input for sequencing was PBMCs, taken around atezolizumab (anti-PD-L1) treatment. The receptor was derived from a man aged 65 to 79 with urothelial cancer. The rearrangement joins TRBV30 to TRBJ2-5; the match to TRBD2 covers 7 bases. The chain's CDR3 is CAWSRTRWHF. CDR3 bases: TGTGCCTGGAGCCGGACTAGGTGGCACTTC. Drawing the rest from reference TRBV30 and TRBJ2-5, the complete variable domain is SQTIHQWPATLVQPVGSPLSLECTVEGTSNPNLYWYRQAAGRGLQLLFYSVGIGQISSEVPQNLSASRPQDRQFILSSKKLLLSDSGFYLCAWSRTRWHFGPGTRLLVL.